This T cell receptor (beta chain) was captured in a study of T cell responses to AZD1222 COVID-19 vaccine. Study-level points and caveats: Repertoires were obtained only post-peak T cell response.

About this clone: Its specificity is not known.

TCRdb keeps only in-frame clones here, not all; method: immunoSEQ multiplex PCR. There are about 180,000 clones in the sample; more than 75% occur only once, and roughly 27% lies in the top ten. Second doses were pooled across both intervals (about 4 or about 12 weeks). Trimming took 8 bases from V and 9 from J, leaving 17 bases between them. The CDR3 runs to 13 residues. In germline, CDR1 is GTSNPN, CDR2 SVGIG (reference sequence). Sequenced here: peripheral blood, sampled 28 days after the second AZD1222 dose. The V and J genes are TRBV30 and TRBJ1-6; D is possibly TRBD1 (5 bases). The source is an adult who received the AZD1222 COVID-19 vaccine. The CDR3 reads CAAPRFQGSPLHF. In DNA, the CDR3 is TGTGCCGCACCACGGTTTCAGGGTTCACCCCTCCACTTT.